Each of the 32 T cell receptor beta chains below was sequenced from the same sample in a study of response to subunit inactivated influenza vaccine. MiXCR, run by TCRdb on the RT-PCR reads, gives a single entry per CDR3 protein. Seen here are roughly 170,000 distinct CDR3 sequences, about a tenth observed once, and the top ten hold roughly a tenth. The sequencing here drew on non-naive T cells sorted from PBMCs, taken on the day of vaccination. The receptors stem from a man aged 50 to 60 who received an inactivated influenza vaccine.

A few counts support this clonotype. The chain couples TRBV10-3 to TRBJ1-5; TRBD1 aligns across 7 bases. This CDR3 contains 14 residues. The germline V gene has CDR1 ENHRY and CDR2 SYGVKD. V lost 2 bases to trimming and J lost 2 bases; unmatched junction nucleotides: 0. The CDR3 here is CAISEGQGNQPQHF. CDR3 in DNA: TGTGCCATCAGTGAGGGACAGGGCAATCAGCCCCAGCATTTT.

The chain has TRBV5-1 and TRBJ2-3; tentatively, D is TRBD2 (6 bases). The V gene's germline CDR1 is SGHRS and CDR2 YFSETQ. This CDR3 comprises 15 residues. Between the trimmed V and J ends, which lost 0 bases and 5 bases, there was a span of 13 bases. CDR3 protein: CASSLAVGGLDTQYF. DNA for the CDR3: TGCGCCAGCAGCTTGGCCGTCGGGGGTTTAGATACGCAGTATTTT.

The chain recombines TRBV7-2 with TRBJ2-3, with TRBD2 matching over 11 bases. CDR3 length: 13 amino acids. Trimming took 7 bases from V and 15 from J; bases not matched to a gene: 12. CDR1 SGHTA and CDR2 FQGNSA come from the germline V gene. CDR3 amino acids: CASTLTSGTWVYF. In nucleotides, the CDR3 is TGTGCCAGCACTTTGACTAGCGGGACATGGGTATATTTT.

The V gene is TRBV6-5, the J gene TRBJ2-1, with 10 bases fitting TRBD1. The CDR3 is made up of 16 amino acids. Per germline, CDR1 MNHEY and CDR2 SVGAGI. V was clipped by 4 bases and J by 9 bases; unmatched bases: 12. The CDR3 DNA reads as TGTGCCAGCAGTTCCAACCCGGGACAGGGGTTAGGTGAGCAGTTCTTC. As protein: CASSSNPGQGLGEQFF.

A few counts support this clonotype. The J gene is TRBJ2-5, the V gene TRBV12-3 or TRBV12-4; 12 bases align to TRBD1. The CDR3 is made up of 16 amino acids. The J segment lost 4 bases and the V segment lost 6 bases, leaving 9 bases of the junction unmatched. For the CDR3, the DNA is TGTGCCAGCAGACTCAACCGGGACAGGGGGCGAGAGACCCAGTACTTC. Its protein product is CASRLNRDRGRETQYF.

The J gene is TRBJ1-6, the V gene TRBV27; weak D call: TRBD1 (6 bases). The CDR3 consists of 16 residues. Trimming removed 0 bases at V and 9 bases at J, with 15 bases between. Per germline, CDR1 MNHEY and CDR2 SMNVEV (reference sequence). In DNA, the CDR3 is TGTGCCAGCAGTTTATCGCCTGGGGGGCGCATTTCACCCCTCCACTTT. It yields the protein CASSLSPGGRISPLHF.

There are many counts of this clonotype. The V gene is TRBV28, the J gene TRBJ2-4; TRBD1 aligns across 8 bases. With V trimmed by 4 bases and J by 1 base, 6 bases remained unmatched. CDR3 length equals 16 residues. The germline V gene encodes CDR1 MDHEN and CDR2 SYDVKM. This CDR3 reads CASSSGQGLAKNIQYF. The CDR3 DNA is TGTGCCAGCAGTTCCGGACAGGGACTGGCCAAAAACATTCAGTACTTC.

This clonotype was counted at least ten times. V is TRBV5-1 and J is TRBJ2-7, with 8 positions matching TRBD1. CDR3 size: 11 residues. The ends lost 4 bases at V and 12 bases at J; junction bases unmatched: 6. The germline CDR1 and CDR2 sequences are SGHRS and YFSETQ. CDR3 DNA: TGCGCCAGCAGCCAGGGGGCCCTATCGTACTTC. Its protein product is CASSQGALSYF.

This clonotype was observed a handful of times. CDR3 in DNA: TGCAGTGCAGCAGGGGGGACCTCCGATGAAGCTTTCTTT. Its protein is CSAAGGTSDEAFF. The chain combines TRBV20-1 with TRBJ1-1; 7 bases agree with TRBD1. The V gene's germline CDR1 is DFQATT and CDR2 SNEGSKA (reference sequence). V was pared by 6 bases and J by 7 bases, with 11 bases of the junction left unmatched. The CDR3 consists of 13 residues.

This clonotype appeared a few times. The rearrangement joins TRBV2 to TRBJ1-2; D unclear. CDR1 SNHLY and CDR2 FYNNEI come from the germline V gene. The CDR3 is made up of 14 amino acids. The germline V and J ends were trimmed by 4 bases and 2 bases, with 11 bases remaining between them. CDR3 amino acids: CASSGSGRNYGYTF. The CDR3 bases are TGTGCCAGCAGTGGAAGCGGCAGAAACTATGGCTACACCTTC.

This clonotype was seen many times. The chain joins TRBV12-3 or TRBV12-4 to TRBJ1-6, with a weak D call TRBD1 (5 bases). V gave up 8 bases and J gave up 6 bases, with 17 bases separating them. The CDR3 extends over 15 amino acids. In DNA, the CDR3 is TGTGCCAGCGCCCCGTCCCGGGGGGGTAATTCACCCCTCCACTTT. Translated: CASAPSRGGNSPLHF.

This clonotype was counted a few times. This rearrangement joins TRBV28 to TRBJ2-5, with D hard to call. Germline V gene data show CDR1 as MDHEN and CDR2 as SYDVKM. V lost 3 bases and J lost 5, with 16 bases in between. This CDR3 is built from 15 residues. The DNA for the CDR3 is TGTGCCAGCAGTTTTCCTTCCGTCGGTACGGAGACCCAGTACTTC. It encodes CASSFPSVGTETQYF.

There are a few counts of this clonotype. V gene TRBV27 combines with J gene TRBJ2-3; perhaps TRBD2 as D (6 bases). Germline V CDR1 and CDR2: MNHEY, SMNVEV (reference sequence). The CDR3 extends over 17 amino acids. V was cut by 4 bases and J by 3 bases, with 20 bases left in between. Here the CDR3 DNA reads TGTGCCAGCAGTTGGGCTCGGACGGGACTCGGGACAGATACGCAGTATTTT. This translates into CASSWARTGLGTDTQYF.

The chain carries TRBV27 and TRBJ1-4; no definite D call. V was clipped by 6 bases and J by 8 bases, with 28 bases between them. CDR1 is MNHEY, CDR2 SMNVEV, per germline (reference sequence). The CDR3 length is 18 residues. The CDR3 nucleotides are TGTGCCAGCAGCCAGAGTTGGAGATTTGTCTACGGGCGGGAAAAACTGTTTTTT. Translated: CASSQSWRFVYGREKLFF.

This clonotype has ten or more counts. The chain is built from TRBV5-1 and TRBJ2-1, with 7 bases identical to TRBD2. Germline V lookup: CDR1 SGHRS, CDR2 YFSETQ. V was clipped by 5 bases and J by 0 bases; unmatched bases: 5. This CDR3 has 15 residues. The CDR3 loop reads CASSLLARSYNEQFF. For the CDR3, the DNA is TGCGCCAGCAGTCTACTAGCGCGCTCCTACAATGAGCAGTTCTTC.

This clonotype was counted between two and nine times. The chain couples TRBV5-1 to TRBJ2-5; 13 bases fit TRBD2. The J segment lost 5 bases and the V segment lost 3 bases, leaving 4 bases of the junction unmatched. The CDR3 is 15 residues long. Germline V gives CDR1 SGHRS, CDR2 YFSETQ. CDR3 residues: CASSYTSGGDETQYF. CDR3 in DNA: TGCGCCAGCAGCTATACTAGCGGGGGGGACGAGACCCAGTACTTC.

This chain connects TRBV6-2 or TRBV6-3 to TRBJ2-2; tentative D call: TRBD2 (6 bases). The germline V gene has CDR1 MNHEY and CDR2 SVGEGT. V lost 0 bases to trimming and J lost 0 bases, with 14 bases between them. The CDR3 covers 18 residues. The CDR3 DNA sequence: TGTGCCAGCAGTTACTCGGGCCCGGGACTCTCGAACACCGGGGAGCTGTTTTTT. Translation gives CASSYSGPGLSNTGELFF.

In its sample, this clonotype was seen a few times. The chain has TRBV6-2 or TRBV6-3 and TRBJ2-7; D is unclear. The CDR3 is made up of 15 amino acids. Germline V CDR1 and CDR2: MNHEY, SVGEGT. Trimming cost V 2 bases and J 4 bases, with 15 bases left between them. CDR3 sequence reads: CASSYRPGRGYEQYF. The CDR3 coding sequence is TGTGCCAGCAGTTACCGACCCGGAAGAGGATACGAGCAGTACTTC.

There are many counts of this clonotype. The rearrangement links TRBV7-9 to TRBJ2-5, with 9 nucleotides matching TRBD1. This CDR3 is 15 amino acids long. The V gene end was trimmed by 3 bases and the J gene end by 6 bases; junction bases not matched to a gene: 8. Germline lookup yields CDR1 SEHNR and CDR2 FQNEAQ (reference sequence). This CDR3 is CASSFTGTGFQTQYF. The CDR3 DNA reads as TGTGCCAGCAGCTTTACCGGGACAGGGTTTCAGACCCAGTACTTC.

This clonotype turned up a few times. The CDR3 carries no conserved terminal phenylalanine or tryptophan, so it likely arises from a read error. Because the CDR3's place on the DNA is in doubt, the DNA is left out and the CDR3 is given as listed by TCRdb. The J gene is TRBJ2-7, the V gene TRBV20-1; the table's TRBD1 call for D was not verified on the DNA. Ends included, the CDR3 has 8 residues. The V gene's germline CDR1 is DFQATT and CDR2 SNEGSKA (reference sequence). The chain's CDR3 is CSARDRGG.

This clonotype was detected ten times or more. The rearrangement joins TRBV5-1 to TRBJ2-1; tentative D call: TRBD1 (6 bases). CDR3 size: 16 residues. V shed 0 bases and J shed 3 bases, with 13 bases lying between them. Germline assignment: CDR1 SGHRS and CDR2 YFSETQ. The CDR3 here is CASSLGNRAGYNEQFF. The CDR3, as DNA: TGCGCCAGCAGCTTGGGAAACAGGGCGGGCTACAATGAGCAGTTCTTC.

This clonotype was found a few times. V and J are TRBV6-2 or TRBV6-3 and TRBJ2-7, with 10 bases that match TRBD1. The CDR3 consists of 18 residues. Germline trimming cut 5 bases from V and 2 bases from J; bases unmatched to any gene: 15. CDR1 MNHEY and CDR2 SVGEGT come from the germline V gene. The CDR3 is CASSPIPGQGTITYEQYF. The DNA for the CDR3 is TGTGCCAGCAGTCCTATCCCGGGACAGGGGACTATTACCTACGAGCAGTACTTC.

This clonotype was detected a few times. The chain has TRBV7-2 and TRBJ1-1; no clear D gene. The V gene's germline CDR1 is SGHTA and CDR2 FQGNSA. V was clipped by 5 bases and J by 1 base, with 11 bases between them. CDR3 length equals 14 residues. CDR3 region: CASSPLNSNTEAFF. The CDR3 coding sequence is TGTGCCAGCAGCCCACTTAACTCGAACACTGAAGCTTTCTTT.

The CDR3 is CASSQDGGLPDTQYF. In DNA, the CDR3 is TGCGCCAGCAGCCAAGATGGGGGTCTCCCAGATACGCAGTATTTT. The V gene is TRBV4-3, the J gene TRBJ2-3, with D perhaps being TRBD1 or TRBD2 (5 bases each). V was trimmed by 0 bases and J by 4 bases, leaving 11 bases between them. The CDR3 extends over 15 amino acids. Germline V gene sequence: CDR1 LGHNA, CDR2 YSLEER.

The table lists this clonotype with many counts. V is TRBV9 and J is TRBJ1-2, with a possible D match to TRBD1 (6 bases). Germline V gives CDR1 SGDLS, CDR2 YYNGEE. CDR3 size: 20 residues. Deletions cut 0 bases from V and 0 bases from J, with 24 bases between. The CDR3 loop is CASSVDDASLRTASNYGYTF. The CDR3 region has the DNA TGTGCCAGCAGCGTAGACGACGCGAGTTTGAGGACAGCCTCTAACTATGGCTACACCTTC.

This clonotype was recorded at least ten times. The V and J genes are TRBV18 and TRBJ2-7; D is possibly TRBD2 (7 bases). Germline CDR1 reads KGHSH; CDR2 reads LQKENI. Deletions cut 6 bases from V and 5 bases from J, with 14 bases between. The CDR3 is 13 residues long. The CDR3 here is CASSLGGRDEQYF. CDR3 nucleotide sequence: TGTGCCAGCTCCCTCGGGGGGCGCGACGAGCAGTACTTC. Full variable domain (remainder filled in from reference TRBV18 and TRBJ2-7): NAGVMQNPRHLVRRRGQEARLRCSPMKGHSHVYWYRQLPEEGLKFMVYLQKENIIDESGMPKERFSAEFPKEGPSILRIQQVVRGDSAAYFCASSLGGRDEQYFGPGTRLTVT.

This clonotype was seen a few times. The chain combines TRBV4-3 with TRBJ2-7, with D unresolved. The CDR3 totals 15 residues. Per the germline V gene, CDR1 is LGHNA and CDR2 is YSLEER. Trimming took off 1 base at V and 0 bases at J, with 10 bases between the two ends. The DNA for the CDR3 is TGCGCCAGCAGCCAAGTCTTTGGGCACTCCTACGAGCAGTACTTC. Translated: CASSQVFGHSYEQYF.

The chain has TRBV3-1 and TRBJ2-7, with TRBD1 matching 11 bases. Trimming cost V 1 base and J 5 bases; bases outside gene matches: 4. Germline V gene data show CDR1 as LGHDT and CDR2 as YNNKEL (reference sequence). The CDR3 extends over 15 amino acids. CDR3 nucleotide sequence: TGTGCCAGCAGCCAAGCGGGACAGGGGGGAAACGAGCAGTACTTC. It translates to CASSQAGQGGNEQYF.

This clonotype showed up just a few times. CDR3 amino acids: CASSQVWGEGPYNEQFF. The CDR3, as DNA: TGCGCCAGCAGCCAGGTGTGGGGGGAGGGCCCCTACAATGAGCAGTTCTTC. The J gene is TRBJ2-1, the V gene TRBV4-3; 7 bases line up with TRBD2. Germline V CDR1 and CDR2: LGHNA, YSLEER. The CDR3 sequence is 17 residues long. Trimming removed 3 bases from V and 2 bases from J; junction bases left unmatched: 10.

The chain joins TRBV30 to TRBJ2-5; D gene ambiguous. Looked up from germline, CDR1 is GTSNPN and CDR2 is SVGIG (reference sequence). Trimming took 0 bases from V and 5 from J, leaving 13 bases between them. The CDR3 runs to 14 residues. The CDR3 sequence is CAWSVLRLQETQYF. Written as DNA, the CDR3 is TGTGCCTGGAGTGTACTTAGACTCCAGGAGACCCAGTACTTC.

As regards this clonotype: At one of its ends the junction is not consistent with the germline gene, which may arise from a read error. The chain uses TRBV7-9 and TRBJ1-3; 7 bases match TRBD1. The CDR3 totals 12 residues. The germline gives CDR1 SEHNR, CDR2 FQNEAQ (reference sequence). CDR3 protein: CGGQLIGDTIYF. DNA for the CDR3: TGTGGGGGACAGCTGATTGGAGACACCATATATTTT.

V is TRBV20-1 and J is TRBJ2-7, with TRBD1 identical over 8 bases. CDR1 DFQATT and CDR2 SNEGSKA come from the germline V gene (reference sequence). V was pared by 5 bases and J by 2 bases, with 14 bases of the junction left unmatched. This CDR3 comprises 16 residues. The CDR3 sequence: CSASRPDRVGTYEQYF. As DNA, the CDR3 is TGCAGTGCTTCTCGCCCGGACAGGGTCGGTACCTACGAGCAGTACTTC.